This note documents a single TCR beta chain sequence. This clonotype was observed at least ten times. Its binding antigen is unknown. Within one base of it there is no much larger clone, and no base qualities were kept. At the junction V is shortened by 2 bases and J by 4 bases; bases outside the gene matches: 3. Measured from the cysteine to the phenylalanine, the CDR3 is 13 residues long. CDR3 DNA is the only sequence kept; it has 39 bases, read in frame from the first base. In the germline V gene (reference sequence), CDR1 corresponds to DFQATT and CDR2 to SNEGSKA. These data come from a study of prognosis after radiotherapy for stage I lung cancer (dated by TCRdb to the early 2020s). Regarding the study in general: About 19 stage I NSCLC patients were enrolled in Nanjing, China, between early 2018 and 2019. Roughly 5 patients had oligometastatic NSCLC after surgical resection of the primary tumor, and more than eleven had newly diagnosed primary stage I lung tumors. All patients were considered medically inoperable, owing to comorbidities in roughly 11 and refusal of surgery in about seven. The cohort was made up of about twelve men and about 6 women, with a median age of around 74 years and an age range of about 53 to 85 years. On tumor histology, roughly 12 patients had adenocarcinoma and several had squamous cell carcinoma. SBRT was delivered in 3 to 5 fractions with a biologically effective dose of at least 100 Gy, and image-guided IMRT or VMAT was used for delivery. SBRT was not combined with any concurrent therapy in any patient. About 20% of the 19 patients developed distant metastases after SBRT, at a median of roughly seven months; the other 15 showed no significant progression. The study profiled peripheral blood TCR beta repertoires from stage I NSCLC patients before and after stereotactic body radiotherapy and related them to distant failure. For each of the approximately 20 patients, one blood sample was taken before SBRT and one after, so the study sequenced around 40 samples in total.

Two rounds of multiplex PCR were performed to amplify the TCR beta CDR3 region from genomic DNA. In the first round of PCR, primers specific to each TRBV and TRBJ gene were used, and the primer sequences are filed in Chinese patent CN105087789A. The second PCR round used universal primers. The Roche High Pure PCR Template Preparation Kit was used to extract genomic DNA from the frozen PBMCs. Paired-end sequencing with 151 bp reads was performed on the libraries using an Illumina HiSeq 3000. The published analysis was carried out like this. CutAdapt was used to discard raw reads that did not contain the multiplex PCR primer sequences. PEAR was used to merge high-quality paired reads into contigs. By alignment to reference sequences, MiXCR assigned TRB V, D and J gene segments to each contig. To remove sequencing errors, CDR3 sequences were clustered according to base quality and sequence similarity. Shannon entropy, normalized by the natural log of the productive TCR sequence number, served as the measure of diversity. One minus Shannon entropy divided by the natural log of the number of unique clonotypes was used as the definition of clonality. Progression-free survival cut-offs for repertoire metrics were chosen using the Youden index of ROC curves, with analyses run in R 3.5.3. TCRdb reprocessing: public reads trimmed at Q25 with fastp, clones called with MiXCR, in-frame beta chains kept. Entries that share a CDR3 protein sequence are merged under the most common genes and DNA. What appears here as the V and J calls and clone size reflects TCRdb's work, not the paper's. This sample comprises some 24,000 distinct CDR3 sequences, about 37% of them detected only once. Clones ranked in the top ten supply less than 65% of the sample.

A history of other malignancies or of prior chemotherapy or radiotherapy was absent in all patients, and node-negative disease was shown on CT and PET/CT in all patients. At each of two time points, about 6.3 milliliters of peripheral venous blood were collected in EDTA tubes. PBMCs were isolated by Ficoll-Paque Plus density-gradient centrifugation. Immediately after collection, samples were stored at -80 degrees C until analysis. The study at large found these results: All reported P values were unadjusted for multiple comparisons. Post-SBRT Shannon entropy and its change from baseline were lower in patients who developed distant metastases; baseline Shannon entropy was not associated with metastases. Whether the expanded TCR clones were tumor-specific was not determined. A decrease in unique TCR clone counts was observed after SBRT (median approximately 9,800 before versus around 6,200 after; Wilcoxon paired P=0.011). Differences by metastasis status were reportedly seen in TRBV and TRBJ usage frequencies, involving two V genes at baseline and, after SBRT, under ten V genes and two J genes. The study was limited by the small cohort and short follow-up, and independent validation of the study findings is required.

Here the chain combines TRBV20-1 and TRBJ1-1, and 8 junction bases match TRBD1. Here the sequenced sample was PBMCs, taken before or after stereotactic body radiation therapy (not recorded which). This clonotype was sampled from a donor aged 50 or older with non-small cell lung cancer. The nucleotide sequence is TGCAGTGCTAGACAGGGGGCCATCACTGAAGCTTTCTTT. Its translation reads: CSARQGAITEAFF.